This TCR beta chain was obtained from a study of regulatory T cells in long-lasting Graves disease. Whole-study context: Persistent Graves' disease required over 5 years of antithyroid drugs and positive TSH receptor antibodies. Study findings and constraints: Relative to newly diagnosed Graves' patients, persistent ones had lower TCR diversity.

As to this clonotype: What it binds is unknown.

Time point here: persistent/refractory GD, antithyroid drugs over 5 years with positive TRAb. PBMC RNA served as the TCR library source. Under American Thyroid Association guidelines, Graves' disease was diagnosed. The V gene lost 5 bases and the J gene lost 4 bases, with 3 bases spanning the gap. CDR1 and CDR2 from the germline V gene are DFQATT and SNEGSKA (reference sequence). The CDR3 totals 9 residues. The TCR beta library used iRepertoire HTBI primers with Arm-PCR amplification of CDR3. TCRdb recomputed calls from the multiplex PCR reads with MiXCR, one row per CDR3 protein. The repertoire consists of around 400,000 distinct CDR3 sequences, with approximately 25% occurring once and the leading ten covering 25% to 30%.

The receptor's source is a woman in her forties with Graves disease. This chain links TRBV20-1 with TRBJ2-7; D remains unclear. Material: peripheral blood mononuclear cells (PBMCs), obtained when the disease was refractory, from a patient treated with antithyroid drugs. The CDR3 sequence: CSAEYEQYF. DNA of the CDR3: TGCAGTGCTGAATACGAGCAGTACTTC.